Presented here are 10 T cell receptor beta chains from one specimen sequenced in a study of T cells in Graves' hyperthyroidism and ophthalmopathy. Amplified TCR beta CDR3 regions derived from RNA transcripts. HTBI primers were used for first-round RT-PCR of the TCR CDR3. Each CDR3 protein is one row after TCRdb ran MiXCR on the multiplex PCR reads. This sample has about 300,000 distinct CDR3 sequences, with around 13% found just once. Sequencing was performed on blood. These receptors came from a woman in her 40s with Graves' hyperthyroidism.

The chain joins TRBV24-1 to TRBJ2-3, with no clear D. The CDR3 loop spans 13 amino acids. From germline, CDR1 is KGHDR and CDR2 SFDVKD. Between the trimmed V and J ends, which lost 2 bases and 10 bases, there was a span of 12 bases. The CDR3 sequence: CATSDYTDGPQYF. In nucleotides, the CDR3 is TGTGCCACCAGTGATTATACGGATGGTCCGCAGTATTTT.

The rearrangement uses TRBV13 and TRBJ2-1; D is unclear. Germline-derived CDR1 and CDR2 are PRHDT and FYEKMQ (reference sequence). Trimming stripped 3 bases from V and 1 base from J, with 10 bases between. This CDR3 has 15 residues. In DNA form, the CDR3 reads TGTGCCAGCAGCTTCTATCGGCTGTCCTACAATGAGCAGTTCTTC. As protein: CASSFYRLSYNEQFF.

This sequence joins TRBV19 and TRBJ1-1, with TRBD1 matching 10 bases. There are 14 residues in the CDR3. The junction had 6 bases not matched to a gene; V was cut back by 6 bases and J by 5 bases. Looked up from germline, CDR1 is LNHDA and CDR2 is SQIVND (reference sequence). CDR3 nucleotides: TGTGCCAGTAGCCAAGACAGGGGGCGAACTGAAGCTTTCTTT. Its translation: CASSQDRGRTEAFF.

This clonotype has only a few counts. This chain's CDR3 is CSAREGQGLHEQYF. DNA of the CDR3: TGCAGTGCTAGAGAGGGACAGGGTCTACACGAGCAGTACTTC. V and J are TRBV20-1 and TRBJ2-7, with 9 bases that match TRBD1. The J segment lost 5 bases and the V segment lost 0 bases, leaving 5 bases of the junction unmatched. Germline CDR1 DFQATT, CDR2 SNEGSKA (reference sequence). The CDR3 extends over 14 amino acids.

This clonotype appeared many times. CDR3 region: CASSITSSQETQYF. In nucleotides, the CDR3 is TGTGCCAGCAGTATAACTAGCAGTCAAGAGACCCAGTACTTC. The chain employs TRBV27 and TRBJ2-5; D may be TRBD2 (6 bases). CDR1 and CDR2 from the germline V gene are MNHEY and SMNVEV (reference sequence). The CDR3 covers 14 residues. Trimming cost V 5 bases and J 2 bases, with 12 bases left between them.

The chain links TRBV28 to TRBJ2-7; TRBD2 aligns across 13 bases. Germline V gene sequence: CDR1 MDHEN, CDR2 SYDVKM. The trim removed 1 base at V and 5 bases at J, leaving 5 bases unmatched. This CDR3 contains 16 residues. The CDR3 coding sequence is TGTGCCAGCAGTTTATCCGGGACTAGCGGGATCAACGAGCAGTACTTC. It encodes CASSLSGTSGINEQYF.

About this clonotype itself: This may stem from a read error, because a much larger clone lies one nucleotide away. The CDR3 coding sequence is TGCGTCAGCTACCGACAGGGTGGCGGCACTGAAGCTTTCTTT. Protein: CVSYRQGGGTEAFF. The chain has TRBV10-2 and TRBJ1-1, with TRBD1 identical over 7 bases. The CDR3 length is 14 residues. Germline-derived CDR1 and CDR2 are WSHSY and SAAADI.

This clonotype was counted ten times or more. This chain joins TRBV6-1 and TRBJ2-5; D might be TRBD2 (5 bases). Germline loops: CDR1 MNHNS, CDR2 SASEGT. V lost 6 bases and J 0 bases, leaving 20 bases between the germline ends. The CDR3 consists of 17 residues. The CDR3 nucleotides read TGTGCCAGCAGCTCCCCGGGAACCTATGGAGACCAAGAGACCCAGTACTTC. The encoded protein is CASSSPGTYGDQETQYF.

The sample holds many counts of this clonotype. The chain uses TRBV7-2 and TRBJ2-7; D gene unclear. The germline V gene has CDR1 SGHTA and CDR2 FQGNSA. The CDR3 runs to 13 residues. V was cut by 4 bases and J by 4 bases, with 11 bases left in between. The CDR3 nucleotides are TGTGCCAGCAGCTCTATCATTTCATACGAGCAGTACTTC. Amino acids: CASSSIISYEQYF.

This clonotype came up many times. CDR3 sequence: CASSSGRSSSGNTIYF. CDR3 bases: TGTGCCAGCAGCTCGGGCCGGTCTTCGTCTGGAAACACCATATATTTT. This chain uses TRBV5-8 with TRBJ1-3; unclear D gene. The V end lost 3 bases, the J end lost 1 base, and 14 bases lay between the germline ends. Germline loops: CDR1 SGHTS, CDR2 YDEGEE. The CDR3 loop spans 16 amino acids.